One and the same sample provided the 18 T cell receptor beta chains below, sequenced in a study of cytomegalovirus exposure and HLA in healthy donors. The PCR contained 60 Vbeta and 13 Jbeta primers. Profiled with immunoSEQ multiplex PCR; TCRdb holds only in-frame clones, not every one. The repertoire table contains tens of thousands of clones. Sequenced sample: PBMCs. Source of these receptors: a man between 50 and 59 years old in good health and CMV-seronegative.

J is TRBJ1-3 and V is TRBV6-6; 8 nucleotides match TRBD1. The germline V gene encodes CDR1 MNHNY and CDR2 SVGAGI (reference sequence). The CDR3 loop spans 15 amino acids. The V gene end was trimmed by 7 bases and the J gene end by 3 bases; junction bases not matched to a gene: 8. The CDR3 bases are TGTGCCAGCAAGCAGGGACAGGATGGTGGAAACACCATATATTTT. It yields the protein CASKQGQDGGNTIYF.

The chain combines TRBV6-5 with TRBJ2-5; TRBD1 matches at 7 bases. This CDR3 region has 13 residues. Germline CDR1 and CDR2: MNHEY and SVGAGI. V was pared by 7 bases and J by 5 bases, with 7 bases of the junction left unmatched. Here the CDR3 DNA reads TGTGCCAGCAAAGACAGGGCAGGGGAGACCCAGTACTTC. Protein product: CASKDRAGETQYF.

The rearrangement uses TRBV4-1 and TRBJ2-5; TRBD1 is a possible D gene (6 bases). Germline CDR1 is MGHRA and CDR2 is YSYEKL. The CDR3 is 16 residues long. The V end was cut by 4 bases, the J end by 1 base, with 16 bases between. The CDR3 here is CASSRSRGAVQETQYF. The CDR3 bases are TGCGCCAGCAGCCGGAGCAGGGGCGCGGTCCAAGAGACCCAGTACTTC.

The gene calls are TRBV19 and TRBJ2-7; tentative D call: TRBD2 (6 bases). CDR1 is LNHDA, CDR2 SQIVND, per germline (reference sequence). This CDR3 comprises 13 residues. V was trimmed by 7 bases and J by 7 bases, leaving 17 bases between them. The CDR3 DNA sequence: TGTGCCAGTACACCTGGAGGGGCCGGAGAGCAGTACTTC. Translated, it gives CASTPGGAGEQYF.

This chain connects TRBV7-9 to TRBJ2-7; a possible D gene is TRBD2 (6 bases). This CDR3 is built from 14 residues. V was cut by 1 base and J by 5 bases, with 12 bases left in between. Looked up from germline, CDR1 is SEHNR and CDR2 is FQNEAQ (reference sequence). DNA of the CDR3: TGTGCCAGCAGCTTAGGGTACGGGGGTGACGAGCAGTACTTC. Its protein product is CASSLGYGGDEQYF.

The chain joins TRBV28 to TRBJ1-6, with D unresolved. The germline gives CDR1 MDHEN, CDR2 SYDVKM. CDR3 length equals 18 residues. V was pared by 1 base and J by 8 bases, with 21 bases between. The CDR3 bases are TGTGCCAGCAGTTTATTCCCCCGGACTATCAGCTCGGATTCACCCCTCCACTTT. Translated, it gives CASSLFPRTISSDSPLHF.

The V and J genes are TRBV6-5 and TRBJ1-2; tentative D call: TRBD1 (6 bases). This CDR3 is 15 amino acids long. The V gene lost 6 bases and the J gene lost 3 bases, with 17 bases spanning the gap. Per germline, CDR1 MNHEY and CDR2 SVGAGI. The DNA for the CDR3 is TGTGCCAGCAGCCCGAATGGACAGTCTCACTATGGCTACACCTTC. Its translation is CASSPNGQSHYGYTF.

This sequence joins TRBV5-1 and TRBJ2-5, with D unresolved. CDR1 and CDR2 from the germline V gene are SGHRS and YFSETQ. This CDR3 has 14 amino acids. Trimming removed 0 bases at V and 7 bases at J, with 13 bases between. In DNA, the CDR3 is TGCGCCAGCAGCTTGGTCACTAACCCCCGGACCCAGTACTTC. Translation gives CASSLVTNPRTQYF.

This rearrangement joins TRBV6-5 to TRBJ2-1; 9 nucleotides agree with TRBD1. J gave up 2 bases and V 6 bases, and 5 bases lay outside the gene matches. Per the germline V gene, CDR1 is MNHEY and CDR2 is SVGAGI. The CDR3 sequence is 15 residues long. In nucleotides, the CDR3 is TGTGCCAGCAGACGCGACAGGGGGACCTACAATGAGCAGTTCTTC. It codes for CASRRDRGTYNEQFF.

V and J are TRBV7-3 and TRBJ1-6, with D perhaps matching TRBD1 (6 bases). Germline-derived CDR1 and CDR2 are SGHTA and FQGTGA. The V end was cut by 5 bases, the J end by 6 bases, with 11 bases between. There are 14 residues in the CDR3. CDR3 in amino acids: CASSLQGFNSPLHF. CDR3 coding DNA: TGTGCCAGCAGCCTGCAGGGGTTTAATTCACCCCTCCACTTT.

The gene calls are TRBV5-8 and TRBJ1-3; no definite D call. The V gene lost 4 bases and the J gene lost 0 bases, with 11 bases spanning the gap. From germline, CDR1 is SGHTS and CDR2 YDEGEE. The CDR3 loop spans 15 amino acids. The CDR3 loop reads CASSLDGYSGNTIYF. CDR3 sequence (DNA): TGTGCCAGCAGCCTAGACGGGTACTCTGGAAACACCATATATTTT.

The chain recombines TRBV6-5 with TRBJ1-6; D might be TRBD1 (5 bases). CDR3 size: 15 residues. V was trimmed by 6 bases and J by 10 bases, leaving 19 bases between them. Germline V gene data show CDR1 as MNHEY and CDR2 as SVGAGI. The chain's CDR3 is CASRGRGGGKSPLHF. DNA of the CDR3: TGTGCCAGCAGGGGGAGGGGAGGCGGGAAATCACCCCTCCACTTT.

The chain uses TRBV11-2 and TRBJ1-6; unclear D gene. Trimming stripped 0 bases from V and 9 bases from J, with 9 bases between. Per the germline V gene, CDR1 is SGHAT and CDR2 is FQNNGV. The CDR3 has 14 residues. The CDR3 DNA is TGTGCCAGCAGCTTAGAGGCCGTTCGTTCACCCCTCCACTTT. Residues: CASSLEAVRSPLHF.

The V gene is TRBV7-2, the J gene TRBJ1-4, with a tentative D call TRBD1 (6 bases). The length of the CDR3 is 14 residues. The germline CDR1 and CDR2 sequences are SGHTA and FQGNSA. Trimming pared 6 bases from V and 2 bases from J, leaving 10 bases between. CDR3 sequence: CASSQRGTNEKLFF. The DNA of the CDR3 is TGTGCCAGCAGTCAAAGGGGGACTAATGAAAAACTGTTTTTT. Full variable domain (missing parts from reference TRBV7-2 and TRBJ1-4): GAGVSQSPSNKVTEKGKDVELRCDPISGHTALYWYRQSLGQGLEFLIYFQGNSAPDKSGLPSDRFSAERTGGSVSTLTIQRTQQEDSAVYLCASSQRGTNEKLFFGSGTQLSVL.

The CDR3 region is CASRKDSSYEQYF. The CDR3 DNA reads TGTGCCAGTAGGAAGGACAGTTCCTACGAGCAGTACTTC. The chain joins TRBV19 to TRBJ2-7; weak D call: TRBD1 (6 bases). This CDR3 spans 13 amino acids. The germline V and J ends were trimmed by 6 bases and 1 base, with 10 bases remaining between them. Germline CDR1 is LNHDA and CDR2 is SQIVND (reference sequence).

Concerning this clone itself: The identical CDR3 is also encoded by other nucleotide sequences in the sample. V and J are TRBV5-1 and TRBJ2-5; D remains unclear. CDR1 and CDR2 (germline): SGHRS, YFSETQ. This CDR3 contains 13 residues. V was cut by 0 bases and J by 2 bases, with 5 bases left in between. The CDR3 protein is CASSLARQETQYF. CDR3 nucleotide sequence: TGCGCCAGCAGCTTGGCCAGACAAGAGACCCAGTACTTC.

Regarding this clone: Different DNA sequences within this sample yield the same CDR3. The genes are TRBV5-1 and TRBJ2-3; 8 bases align to TRBD2. Trimming took 0 bases from V and 5 from J; bases not matched to a gene: 8. This CDR3 region has 16 residues. CDR1 and CDR2 from the germline V gene are SGHRS and YFSETQ. DNA of the CDR3: TGCGCCAGCAGCTTGGCCAGAGGACTAGCAGAAGATACGCAGTATTTT. It translates to CASSLARGLAEDTQYF.

A word on this clone: Other DNA variants within this sample encode the same CDR3. V is TRBV6-5 and J is TRBJ1-5; D is uncertain. The CDR3 consists of 15 residues. Germline CDR1 MNHEY, CDR2 SVGAGI. Trimming removed 2 bases from V and 0 bases from J, with 8 bases in between. The CDR3: CASSYTQYSNQPQHF. The CDR3 DNA reads TGTGCCAGCAGTTACACACAGTATAGCAATCAGCCCCAGCATTTT.